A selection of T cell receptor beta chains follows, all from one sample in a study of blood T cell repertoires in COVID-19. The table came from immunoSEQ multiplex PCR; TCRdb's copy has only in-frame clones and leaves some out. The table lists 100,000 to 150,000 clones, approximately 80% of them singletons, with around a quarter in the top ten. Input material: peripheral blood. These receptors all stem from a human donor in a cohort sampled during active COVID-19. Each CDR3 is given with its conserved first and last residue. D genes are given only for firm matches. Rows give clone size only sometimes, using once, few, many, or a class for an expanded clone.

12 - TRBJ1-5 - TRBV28 CASSLGGQPQHF TGTGCCAGCAGTCTGGGGGGTCAGCCCCAGCATTTT
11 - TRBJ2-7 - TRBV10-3 CAISDVYEQYF TGTGCCATCAGTGACGTCTACGAGCAGTACTTC
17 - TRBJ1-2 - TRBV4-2 CASSPSKARGAVDGYTF TGTGCCAGCAGCCCCTCAAAAGCGCGGGGGGCGGTGGATGGCTACACCTTC
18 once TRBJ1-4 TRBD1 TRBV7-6 CASSLALSQGALGEKLFF TGTGCCAGCAGCTTAGCCCTTTCACAGGGGGCTTTAGGAGAAAAACTGTTTTTT
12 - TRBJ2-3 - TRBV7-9 CASSLSGDTQYF TGTGCCAGCAGCTTATCGGGAGATACGCAGTATTTT
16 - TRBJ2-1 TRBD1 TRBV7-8 CASSLGSGGGPTEQFF TGTGCCAGCAGCTTAGGGTCAGGGGGCGGGCCCACTGAGCAGTTCTTC
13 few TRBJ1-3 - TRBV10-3 CATSGESGNTIYF TGTGCCACCTCAGGGGAATCTGGAAACACCATATATTTT
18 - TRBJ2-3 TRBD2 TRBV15 CATSRDRPGSGEGDTQYF TGTGCCACCAGCAGAGACCGGCCAGGTAGCGGGGAAGGAGATACGCAGTATTTT
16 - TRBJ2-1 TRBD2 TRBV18 CASSPPTSGRHNEQFF TGTGCCAGCTCACCACCCACTAGCGGGAGGCACAATGAGCAGTTCTTC
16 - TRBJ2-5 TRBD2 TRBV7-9 CASSSGLAGSKETQYF TGTGCCAGCAGCTCTGGACTAGCGGGAAGTAAAGAGACCCAGTACTTC
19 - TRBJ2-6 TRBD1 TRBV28 CASSFPSGQLLSGANVLTF TGTGCCAGCAGTTTCCCTTCGGGACAGCTCCTCTCTGGGGCCAACGTCCTGACTTTC
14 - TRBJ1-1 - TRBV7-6 CASSPVYQNTEAFF TGTGCCAGCTCCCCAGTATATCAGAACACTGAAGCTTTCTTT
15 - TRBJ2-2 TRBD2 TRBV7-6 CASSLAGGPTGELFF TGTGCCAGCAGCTTGGCGGGAGGGCCCACCGGGGAGCTGTTTTTT
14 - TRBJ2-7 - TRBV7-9 CASSLSGGFYEQYF TGTGCCAGCAGCTTATCGGGGGGCTTCTACGAGCAGTACTTC
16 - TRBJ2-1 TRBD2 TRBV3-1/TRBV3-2 CASSQSGTVAIRGEFF TGTGCCAGCAGCCAATCTGGAACAGTAGCGATCCGGGGGGAGTTCTTC